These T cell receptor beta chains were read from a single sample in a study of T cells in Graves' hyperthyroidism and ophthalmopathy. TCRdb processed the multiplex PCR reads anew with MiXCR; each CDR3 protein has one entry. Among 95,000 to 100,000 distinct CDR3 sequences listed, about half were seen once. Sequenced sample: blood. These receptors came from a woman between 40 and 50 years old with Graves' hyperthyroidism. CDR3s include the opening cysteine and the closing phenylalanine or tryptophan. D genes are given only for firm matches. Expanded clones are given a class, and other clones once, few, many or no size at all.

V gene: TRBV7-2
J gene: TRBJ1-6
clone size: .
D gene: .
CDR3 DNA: TGTGCCAGCAGCCATTCAGGGGATTCACCCCTCCACTTT
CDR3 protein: CASSHSGDSPLHF

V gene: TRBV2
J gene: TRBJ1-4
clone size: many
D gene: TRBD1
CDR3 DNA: TGTGCCAGCAGTGCCCGACAGGGGGCGCGTATAATGGAAAAACTGTTTTTT
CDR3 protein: CASSARQGARIMEKLFF

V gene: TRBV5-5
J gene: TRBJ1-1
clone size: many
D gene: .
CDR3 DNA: TGTGCCAGCAGCTTGGAGGTGGGGGCGGTTTTCTTT
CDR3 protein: CASSLEVGAVFF

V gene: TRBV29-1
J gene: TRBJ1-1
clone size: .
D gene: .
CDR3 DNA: TGCAGCTCCGTAGGGGACGCTGAAGCTTTCTTT
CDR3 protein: CSSVGDAEAFF

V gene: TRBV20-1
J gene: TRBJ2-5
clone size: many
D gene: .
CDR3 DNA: TGCAGTGCCCCCGAGGGGGTTTCCCCGGAGACCCAGTACTTC
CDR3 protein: CSAPEGVSPETQYF

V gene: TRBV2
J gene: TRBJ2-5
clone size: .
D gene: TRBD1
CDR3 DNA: TGTGCCACCTCTCGGACAGGGGGGGAGACCCAGTACTTC
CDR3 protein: CATSRTGGETQYF

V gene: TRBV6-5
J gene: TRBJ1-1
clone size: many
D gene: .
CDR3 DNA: TGTGCCAGCAGTCCGACGACAGGCCCTGAAGCTTTCTTT
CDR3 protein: CASSPTTGPEAFF

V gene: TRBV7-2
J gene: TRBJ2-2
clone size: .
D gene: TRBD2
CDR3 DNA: TGTGCCAGCAGTTTTTCTAGCGGGAGTCGGGGGGAGCTGTTTTTT
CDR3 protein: CASSFSSGSRGELFF

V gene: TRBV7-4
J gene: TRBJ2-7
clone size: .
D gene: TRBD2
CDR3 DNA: TGTGCCAGCACCCGGGGGGGAGGGCTCTACGAGCAGTACTTC
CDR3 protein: CASTRGGGLYEQYF

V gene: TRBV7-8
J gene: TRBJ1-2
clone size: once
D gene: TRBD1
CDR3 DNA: TGTGCCAGCAGCTTGGGAACGACAGGGGGCGGCTATGGCTACACCTTC
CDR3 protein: CASSLGTTGGGYGYTF

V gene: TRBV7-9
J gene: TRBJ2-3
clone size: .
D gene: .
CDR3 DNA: TGTGCCAGCAGTTTAACAGAGGATACGCAGTATTTT
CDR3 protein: CASSLTEDTQYF

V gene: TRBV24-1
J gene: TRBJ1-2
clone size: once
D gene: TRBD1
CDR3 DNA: TGTGCCACCAGTGGCTTTCCGACCCGCTACAGGGGCGGTGGCTACACCTTC
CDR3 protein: CATSGFPTRYRGGGYTF

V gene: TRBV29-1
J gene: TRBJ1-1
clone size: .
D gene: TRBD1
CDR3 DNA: TGCAGCTTAGGGGGCGCTTCTGGTGAAGCTTTCTTT
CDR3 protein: CSLGGASGEAFF

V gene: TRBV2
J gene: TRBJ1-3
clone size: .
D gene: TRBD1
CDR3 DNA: TGTGCCAGCAGTGCGCCGGGACAGGGAATCACCATATATTTT
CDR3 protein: CASSAPGQGITIYF

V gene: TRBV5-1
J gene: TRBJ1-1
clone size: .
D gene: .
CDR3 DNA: TGCGCCAGCAGCAGCTCCGGGGGCTGGAACACTGAAGCTTTCTTT
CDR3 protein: CASSSSGGWNTEAFF

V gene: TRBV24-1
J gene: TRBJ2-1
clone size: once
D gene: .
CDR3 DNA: TGTGCCACCAGCGGGGGGCATGAGCAGTTCTTC
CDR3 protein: CATSGGHEQFF

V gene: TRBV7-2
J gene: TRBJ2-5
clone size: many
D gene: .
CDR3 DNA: TGTGCCAGCAGCTTAGAAGGCGGCTACAGCTCAAGGACCCAGTACTTC
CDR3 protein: CASSLEGGYSSRTQYF

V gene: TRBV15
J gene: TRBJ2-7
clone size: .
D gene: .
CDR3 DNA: TGTGCCACCAGCAGGGGGGGACACGAGCAGTACTTC
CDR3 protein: CATSRGGHEQYF

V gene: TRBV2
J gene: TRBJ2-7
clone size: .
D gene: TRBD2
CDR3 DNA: TGTGCCAGCAGTCTTCGACTAGCGGACCTTCCCTACGAGCAGTACTTC
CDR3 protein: CASSLRLADLPYEQYF

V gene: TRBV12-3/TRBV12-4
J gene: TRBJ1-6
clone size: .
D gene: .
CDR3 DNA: TGTGCCAGCAGTTCCCCCGCAGGGGAGGGTTCACCCCTCCACTTT
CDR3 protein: CASSSPAGEGSPLHF

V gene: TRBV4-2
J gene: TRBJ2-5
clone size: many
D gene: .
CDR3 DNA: TGTGCCAGCAGCCAAGGGGACAATCAAGAGACCCAGTACTTC
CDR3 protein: CASSQGDNQETQYF

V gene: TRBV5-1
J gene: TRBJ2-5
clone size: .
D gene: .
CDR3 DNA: TGCGCCAGTTTCCAGGGACGGACGGAGACCCAGTACTTC
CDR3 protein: CASFQGRTETQYF